This T cell receptor (beta chain) was obtained from a study of control samples from healthy donors and cancer patients. Assay used: immunoSEQ multiplex PCR; TCRdb lists only in-frame clones, some missing. Of tens of thousands of clones listed, around nine tenths are singletons. Looked up from germline, CDR1 is MNHNY and CDR2 is SVGAGI (reference sequence). The ends lost 5 bases at V and 0 bases at J; junction bases unmatched: 9. The CDR3 is made up of 18 amino acids. The material sequenced was PBMCs. The chain carries TRBV6-6 and TRBJ2-6, with 8 bases fitting TRBD1. This clonotype was sampled from a man aged 55-75 years with colorectal cancer. In nucleotides, the CDR3 is TGTGCCAGCAGTCCACAGGGGACAGGATACTCTGGGGCCAACGTCCTGACTTTC. Translation gives CASSPQGTGYSGANVLTF.